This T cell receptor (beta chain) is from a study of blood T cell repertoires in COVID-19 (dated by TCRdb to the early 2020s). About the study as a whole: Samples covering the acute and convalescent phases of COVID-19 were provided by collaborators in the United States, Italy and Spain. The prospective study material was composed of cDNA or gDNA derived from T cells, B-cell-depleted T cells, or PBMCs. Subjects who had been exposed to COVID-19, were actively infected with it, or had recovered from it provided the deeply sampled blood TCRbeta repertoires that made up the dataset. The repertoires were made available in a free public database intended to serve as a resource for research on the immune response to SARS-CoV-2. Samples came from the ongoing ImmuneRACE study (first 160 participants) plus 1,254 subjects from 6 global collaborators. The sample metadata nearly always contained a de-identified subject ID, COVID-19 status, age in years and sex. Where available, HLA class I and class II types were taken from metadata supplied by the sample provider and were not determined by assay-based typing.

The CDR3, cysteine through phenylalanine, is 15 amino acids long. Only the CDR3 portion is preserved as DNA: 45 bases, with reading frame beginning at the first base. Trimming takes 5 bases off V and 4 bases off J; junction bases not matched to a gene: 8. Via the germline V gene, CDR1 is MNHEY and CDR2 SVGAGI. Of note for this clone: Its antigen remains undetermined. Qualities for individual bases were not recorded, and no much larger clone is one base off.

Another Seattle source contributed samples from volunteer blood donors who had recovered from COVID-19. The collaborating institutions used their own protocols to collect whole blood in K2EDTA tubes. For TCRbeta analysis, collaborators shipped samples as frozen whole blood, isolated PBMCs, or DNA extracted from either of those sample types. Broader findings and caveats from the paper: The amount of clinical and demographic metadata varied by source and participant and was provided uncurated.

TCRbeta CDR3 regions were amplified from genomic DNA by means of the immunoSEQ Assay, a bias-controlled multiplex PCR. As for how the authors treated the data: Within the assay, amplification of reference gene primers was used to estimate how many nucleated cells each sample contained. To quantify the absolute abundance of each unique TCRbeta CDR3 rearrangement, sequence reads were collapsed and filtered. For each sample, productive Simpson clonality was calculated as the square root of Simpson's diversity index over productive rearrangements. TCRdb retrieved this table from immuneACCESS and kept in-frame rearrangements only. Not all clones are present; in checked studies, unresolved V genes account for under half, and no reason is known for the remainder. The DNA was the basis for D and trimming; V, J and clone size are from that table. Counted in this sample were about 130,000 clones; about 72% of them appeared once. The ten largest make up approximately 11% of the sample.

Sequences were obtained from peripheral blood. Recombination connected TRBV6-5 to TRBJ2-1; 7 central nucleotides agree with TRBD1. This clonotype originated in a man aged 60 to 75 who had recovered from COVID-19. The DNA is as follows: TGTGCCAGCAGTCTACAGGGGATCCTTTACAATGAGCAGTTCTTC. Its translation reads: CASSLQGILYNEQFF.